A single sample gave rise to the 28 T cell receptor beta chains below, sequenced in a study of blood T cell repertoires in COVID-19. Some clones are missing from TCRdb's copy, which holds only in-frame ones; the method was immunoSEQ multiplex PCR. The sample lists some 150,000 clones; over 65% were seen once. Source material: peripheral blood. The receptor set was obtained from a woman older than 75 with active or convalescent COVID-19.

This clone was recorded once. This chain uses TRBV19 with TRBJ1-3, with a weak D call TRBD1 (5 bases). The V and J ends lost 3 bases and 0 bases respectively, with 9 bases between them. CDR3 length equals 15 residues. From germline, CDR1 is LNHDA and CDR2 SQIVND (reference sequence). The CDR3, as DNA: TGTGCCAGTAGTATGACAGCTCACTCTGGAAACACCATATATTTT. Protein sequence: CASSMTAHSGNTIYF.

In DNA, the CDR3 is TGTGCCAGCAGCTTAGCGACAGCCGCGGCTCAGCCCCAGCATTTT. Translation: CASSLATAAAQPQHF. The chain uses TRBV7-2 and TRBJ1-5, with D possibly TRBD1 on 5 matching bases. CDR3 length equals 15 residues. Trimming removed 0 bases at V and 6 bases at J, with 12 bases between. Germline lookup yields CDR1 SGHTA and CDR2 FQGNSA. The variable domain in full, with the rest retrieved from reference TRBV7-2 and TRBJ1-5, is GAGVSQSPSNKVTEKGKDVELRCDPISGHTALYWYRQSLGQGLEFLIYFQGNSAPDKSGLPSDRFSAERTGGSVSTLTIQRTQQEDSAVYLCASSLATAAAQPQHFGDGTRLSIL.

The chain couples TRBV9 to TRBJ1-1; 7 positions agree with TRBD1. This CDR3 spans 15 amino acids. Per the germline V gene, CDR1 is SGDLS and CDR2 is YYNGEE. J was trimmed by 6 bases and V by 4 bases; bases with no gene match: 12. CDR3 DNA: TGTGCCAGCAGCCCTCCCCAGCAGGGGGGTTCTGAAGCTTTCTTT. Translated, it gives CASSPPQQGGSEAFF.

The chain's CDR3 is CAIRQGNEQFF. The CDR3 region has the DNA TGTGCCATCAGACAGGGCAATGAGCAGTTCTTC. The gene calls are TRBV10-3 and TRBJ2-1; TRBD1 is a possible D gene (6 bases). Germline CDR1 and CDR2: ENHRY and SYGVKD. Deletions cut 6 bases from V and 6 bases from J, with 6 bases between. The CDR3 totals 11 residues.

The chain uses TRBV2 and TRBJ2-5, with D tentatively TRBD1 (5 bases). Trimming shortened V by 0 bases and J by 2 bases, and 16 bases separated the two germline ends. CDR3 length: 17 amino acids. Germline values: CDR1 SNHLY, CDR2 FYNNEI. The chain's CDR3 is CASSEARRRQIQETQYF. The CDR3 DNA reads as TGTGCCAGCAGTGAAGCGCGTCGGAGACAGATTCAAGAGACCCAGTACTTC.

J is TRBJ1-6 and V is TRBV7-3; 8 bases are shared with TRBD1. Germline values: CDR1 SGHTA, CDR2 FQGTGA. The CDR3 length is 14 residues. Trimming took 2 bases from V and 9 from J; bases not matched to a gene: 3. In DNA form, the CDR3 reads TGTGCCAGCAGCTTATCCAGGGGGCCTTCACCCCTCCACTTT. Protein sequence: CASSLSRGPSPLHF.

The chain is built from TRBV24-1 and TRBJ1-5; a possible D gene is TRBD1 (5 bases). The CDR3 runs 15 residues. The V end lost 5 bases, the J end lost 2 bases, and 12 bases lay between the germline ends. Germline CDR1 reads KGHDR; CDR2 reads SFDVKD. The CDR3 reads CATSVGGGGNQPQHF. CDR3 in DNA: TGTGCCACCAGTGTCGGGGGTGGTGGCAATCAGCCCCAGCATTTT.

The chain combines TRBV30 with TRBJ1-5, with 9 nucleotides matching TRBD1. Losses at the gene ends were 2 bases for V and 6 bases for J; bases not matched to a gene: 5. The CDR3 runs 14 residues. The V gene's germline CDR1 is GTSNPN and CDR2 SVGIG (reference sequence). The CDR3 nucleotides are TGTGCCTGGAGTTGGACAGGGGTAACTCAGCCCCAGCATTTT. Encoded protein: CAWSWTGVTQPQHF. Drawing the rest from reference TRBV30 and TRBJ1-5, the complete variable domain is SQTIHQWPATLVQPVGSPLSLECTVEGTSNPNLYWYRQAAGRGLQLLFYSVGIGQISSEVPQNLSASRPQDRQFILSSKKLLLSDSGFYLCAWSWTGVTQPQHFGDGTRLSIL.

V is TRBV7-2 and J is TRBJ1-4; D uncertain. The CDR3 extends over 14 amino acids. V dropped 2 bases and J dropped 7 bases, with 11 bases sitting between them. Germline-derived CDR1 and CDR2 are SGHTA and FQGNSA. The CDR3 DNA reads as TGTGCCAGCAGCTTATCCCGGGTCACTGAAAAACTGTTTTTT. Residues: CASSLSRVTEKLFF.

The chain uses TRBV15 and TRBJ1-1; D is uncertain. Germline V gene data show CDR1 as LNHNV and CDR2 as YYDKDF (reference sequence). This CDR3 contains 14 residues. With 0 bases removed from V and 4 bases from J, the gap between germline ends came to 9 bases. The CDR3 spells CATSRDFGSTEAFF. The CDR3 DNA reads TGTGCCACCAGCAGAGATTTCGGGTCCACTGAAGCTTTCTTT.

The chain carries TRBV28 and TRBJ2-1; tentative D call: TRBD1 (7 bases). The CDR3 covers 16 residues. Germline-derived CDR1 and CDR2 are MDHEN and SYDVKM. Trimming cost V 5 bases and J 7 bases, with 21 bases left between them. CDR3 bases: TGTGCCAGCAGTCCCTGGCAGGGGGGAATGGATAATGAGCAGTTCTTC. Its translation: CASSPWQGGMDNEQFF.

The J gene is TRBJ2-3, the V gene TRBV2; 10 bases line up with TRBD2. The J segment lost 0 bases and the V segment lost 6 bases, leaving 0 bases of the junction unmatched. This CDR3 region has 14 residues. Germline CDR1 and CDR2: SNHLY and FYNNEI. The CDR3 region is CASRLAGSTDTQYF. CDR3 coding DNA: TGTGCCAGCAGACTAGCGGGGAGCACAGATACGCAGTATTTT.

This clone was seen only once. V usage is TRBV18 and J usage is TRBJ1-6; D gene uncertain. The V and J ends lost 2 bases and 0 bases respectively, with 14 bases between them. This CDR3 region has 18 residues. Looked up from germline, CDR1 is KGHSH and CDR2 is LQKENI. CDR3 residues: CASSPRTSPGSYNSPLHF. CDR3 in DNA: TGTGCCAGCTCACCAAGAACAAGTCCTGGCTCCTATAATTCACCCCTCCACTTT.

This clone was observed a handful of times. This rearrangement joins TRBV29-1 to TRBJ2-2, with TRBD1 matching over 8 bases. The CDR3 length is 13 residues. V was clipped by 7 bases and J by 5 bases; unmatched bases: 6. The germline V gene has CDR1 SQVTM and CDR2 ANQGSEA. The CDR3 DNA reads TGCAGCGCCCAGGGGGCCCGGACCGGGGAGCTGTTTTTT. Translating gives CSAQGARTGELFF.

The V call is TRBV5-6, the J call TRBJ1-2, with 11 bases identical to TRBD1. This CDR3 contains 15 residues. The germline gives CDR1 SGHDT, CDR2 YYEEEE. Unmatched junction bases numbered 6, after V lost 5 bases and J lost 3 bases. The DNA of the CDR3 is TGTGCCAGCAGGAGGACAGGGGGCAATGACTATGGCTACACCTTC. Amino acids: CASRRTGGNDYGYTF.

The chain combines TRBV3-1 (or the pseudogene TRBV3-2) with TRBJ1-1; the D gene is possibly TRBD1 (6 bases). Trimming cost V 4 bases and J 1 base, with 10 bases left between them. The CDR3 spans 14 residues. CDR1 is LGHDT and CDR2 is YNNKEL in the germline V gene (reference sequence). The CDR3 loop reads CASSPQGRNTEAFF. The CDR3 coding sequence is TGTGCCAGCAGCCCACAGGGTAGGAACACTGAAGCTTTCTTT.

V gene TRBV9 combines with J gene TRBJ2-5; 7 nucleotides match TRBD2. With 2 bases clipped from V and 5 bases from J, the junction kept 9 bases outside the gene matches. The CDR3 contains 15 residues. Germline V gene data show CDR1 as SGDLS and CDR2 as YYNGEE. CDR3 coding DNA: TGTGCCAGCAGCGTGCGGGGGAACTACCGGGAGACCCAGTACTTC. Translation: CASSVRGNYRETQYF.

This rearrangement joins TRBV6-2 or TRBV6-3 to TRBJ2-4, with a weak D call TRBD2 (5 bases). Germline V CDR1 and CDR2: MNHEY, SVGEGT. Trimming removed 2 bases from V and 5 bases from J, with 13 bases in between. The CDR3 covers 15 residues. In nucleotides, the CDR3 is TGTGCCAGCAGTTACCTAGCTCTGCCAGAAAACATTCAGTACTTC. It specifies CASSYLALPENIQYF.

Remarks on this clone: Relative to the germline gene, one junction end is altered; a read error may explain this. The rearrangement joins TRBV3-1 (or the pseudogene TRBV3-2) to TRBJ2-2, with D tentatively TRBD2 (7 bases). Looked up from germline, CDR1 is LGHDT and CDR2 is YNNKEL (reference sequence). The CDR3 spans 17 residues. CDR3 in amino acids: CASSQPSGGPEHRGAVF. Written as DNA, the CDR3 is TGTGCCAGCAGCCAGCCCTCCGGGGGGCCCGAACACCGGGGAGCTGTTTTT.

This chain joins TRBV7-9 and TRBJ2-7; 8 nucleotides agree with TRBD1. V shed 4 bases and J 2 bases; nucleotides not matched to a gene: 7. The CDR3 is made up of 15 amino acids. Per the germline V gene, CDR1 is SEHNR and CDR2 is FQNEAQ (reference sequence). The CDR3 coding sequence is TGTGCCAGCAGCTCCTGGACAGGGTTCGCCTACGAGCAGTACTTC. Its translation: CASSSWTGFAYEQYF. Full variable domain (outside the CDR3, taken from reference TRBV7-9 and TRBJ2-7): DTGVSQNPRHKITKRGQNVTFRCDPISEHNRLYWYRQTLGQGPEFLTYFQNEAQLEKSRLLSDRFSAERPKGSFSTLEIQRTEQGDSAMYLCASSSWTGFAYEQYFGPGTRLTVT.

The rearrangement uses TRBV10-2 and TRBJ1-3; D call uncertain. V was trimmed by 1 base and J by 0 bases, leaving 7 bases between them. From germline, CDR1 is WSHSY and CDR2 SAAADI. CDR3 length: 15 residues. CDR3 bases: TGCGCCAGCAGTGAGTACAGAAGCTCTGGAAACACCATATATTTT. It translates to CASSEYRSSGNTIYF.

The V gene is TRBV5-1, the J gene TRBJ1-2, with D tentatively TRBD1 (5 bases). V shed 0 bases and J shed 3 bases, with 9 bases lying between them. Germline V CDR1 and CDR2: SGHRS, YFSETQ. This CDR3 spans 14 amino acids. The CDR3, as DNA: TGCGCCAGCAGCTTGGATTTAGGGGACTATGGCTACACCTTC. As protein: CASSLDLGDYGYTF.

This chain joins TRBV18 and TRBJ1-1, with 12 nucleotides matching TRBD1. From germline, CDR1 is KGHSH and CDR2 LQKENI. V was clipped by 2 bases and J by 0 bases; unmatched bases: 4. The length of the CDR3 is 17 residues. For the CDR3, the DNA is TGTGCCAGCTCACCAGGGACAGGGGGCATTCTGAACACTGAAGCTTTCTTT. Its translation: CASSPGTGGILNTEAFF.

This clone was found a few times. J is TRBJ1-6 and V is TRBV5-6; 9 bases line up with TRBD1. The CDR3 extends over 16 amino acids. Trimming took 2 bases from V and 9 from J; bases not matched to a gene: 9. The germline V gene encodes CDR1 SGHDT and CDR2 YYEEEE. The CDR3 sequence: CASSFLSDRGASPLHF. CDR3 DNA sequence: TGTGCCAGCAGCTTTTTGTCCGACAGGGGGGCTTCACCCCTCCACTTT.

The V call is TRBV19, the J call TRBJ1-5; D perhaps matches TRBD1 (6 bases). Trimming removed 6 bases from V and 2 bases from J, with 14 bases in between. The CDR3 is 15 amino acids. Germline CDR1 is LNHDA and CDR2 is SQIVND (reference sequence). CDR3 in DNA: TGTGCCAGTAGAAAGAGCAGGGGTGGCAATCAGCCCCAGCATTTT. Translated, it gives CASRKSRGGNQPQHF. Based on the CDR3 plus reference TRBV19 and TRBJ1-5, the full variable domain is DGGITQSPKYLFRKEGQNVTLSCEQNLNHDAMYWYRQDPGQGLRLIYYSQIVNDFQKGDIAEGYSVSREKKESFPLTVTSAQKNPTAFYLCASRKSRGGNQPQHFGDGTRLSIL.

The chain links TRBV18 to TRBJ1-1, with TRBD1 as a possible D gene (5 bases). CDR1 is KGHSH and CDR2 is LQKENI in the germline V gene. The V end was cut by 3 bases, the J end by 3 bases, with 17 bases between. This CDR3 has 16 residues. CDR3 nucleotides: TGTGCCAGCTCACCGTCGATGGGGGGGAGCTACACTGAAGCTTTCTTT. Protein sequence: CASSPSMGGSYTEAFF.

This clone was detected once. The CDR3 DNA reads as TGTGCCAGCAGCCCATCCGGCAGGGCGGACTATGGCTACACCTTC. Encoded protein: CASSPSGRADYGYTF. The chain is built from TRBV4-2 and TRBJ1-2; tentatively, D is TRBD1 (5 bases). The CDR3 is 15 residues long. Germline assignment: CDR1 LGHNA and CDR2 YNFKEQ. The V end was cut by 4 bases, the J end by 3 bases, with 15 bases between.

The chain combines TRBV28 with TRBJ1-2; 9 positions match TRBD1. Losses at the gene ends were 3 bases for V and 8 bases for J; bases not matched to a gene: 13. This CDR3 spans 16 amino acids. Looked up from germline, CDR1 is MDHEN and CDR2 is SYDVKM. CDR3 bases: TGTGCCAGCAGTTTGGGACGTAGGACAGGGGCGTGGGGCTACACCTTC. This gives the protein CASSLGRRTGAWGYTF.